This T cell receptor (beta chain) was sequenced during a study of identical twins. On this clonotype: Its target is unknown.

A universal primer site was incorporated via template switching, and the cDNA contained unique molecular identifiers. TCRdb re-called the 5' RACE reads with MiXCR, one entry per CDR3 protein. This sample yields about 920,000 distinct CDR3 sequences, of which around 12% are seen a single time; about 1.5% belongs to the top ten. Germline V gene data show CDR1 as SGHAT and CDR2 as FQNNGV. The CDR3 runs 16 residues. V was cut by 3 bases and J by 1 base, with 12 bases left in between. Regarding the study as a whole: Twin-shared out-of-frame alpha sequences were enriched for low generation probability. Invariant T cells like MAIT and iNKT could partly confound the zero-insertion analyses. Insertion counts were lower in abundant cord blood beta clonotypes, a trend that memory repertoires did not show.

The same sample was also studied in work on yellow fever vaccine responses in identical twins.

The chain links TRBV11-2 to TRBJ2-2; D perhaps matches TRBD1 (5 bases). The clonotype comes from a woman in her late teens or twenties in good health. The specimen sequenced was PBMCs. The CDR3: CASSFWGFGNTGELFF. In DNA form, the CDR3 reads TGTGCCAGCAGCTTCTGGGGCTTCGGGAACACCGGGGAGCTGTTTTTT.